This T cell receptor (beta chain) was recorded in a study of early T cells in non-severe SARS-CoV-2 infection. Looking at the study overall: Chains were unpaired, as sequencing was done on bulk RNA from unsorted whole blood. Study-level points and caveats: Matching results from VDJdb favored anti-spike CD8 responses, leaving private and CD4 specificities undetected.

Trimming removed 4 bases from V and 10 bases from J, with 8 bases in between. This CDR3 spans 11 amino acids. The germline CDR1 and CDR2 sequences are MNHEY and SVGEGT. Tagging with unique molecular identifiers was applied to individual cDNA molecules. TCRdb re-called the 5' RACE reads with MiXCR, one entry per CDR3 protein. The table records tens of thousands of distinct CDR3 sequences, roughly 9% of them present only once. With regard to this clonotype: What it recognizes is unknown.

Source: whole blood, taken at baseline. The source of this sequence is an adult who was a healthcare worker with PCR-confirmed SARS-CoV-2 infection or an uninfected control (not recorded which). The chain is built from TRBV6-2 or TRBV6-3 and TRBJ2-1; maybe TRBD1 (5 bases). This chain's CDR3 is CASSLGVEQFF. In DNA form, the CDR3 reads TGTGCCAGCAGTTTAGGGGTCGAGCAGTTCTTC.